This TCR beta chain was captured by sequencing in a study of blood T cell repertoires in COVID-19. TCRdb keeps only in-frame clones here, not all; method: immunoSEQ multiplex PCR. The repertoire holds some 250,000 clones, with over 80% as singletons. The CDR3 covers 14 residues. Per the germline V gene, CDR1 is SGHTA and CDR2 is FQGNSA. V dropped 3 bases and J dropped 0 bases, with 8 bases sitting between them. The table lists this clone with a count of one. The receptor was derived from a human donor in a cohort exposed to, infected with or recovered from COVID-19 (not recorded which). The donor label of this sample is uncertain. Sequencing input: PBMCs or T cells enriched from blood (not recorded which). V gene TRBV7-2 combines with J gene TRBJ1-1; D is ambiguous. In DNA, the CDR3 is TGTGCCAGCAGCTTCAATAACTTGAACACTGAAGCTTTCTTT. It is translated as CASSFNNLNTEAFF.